Sequencing of this T cell receptor (beta chain) was carried out in a study of blood T cell repertoires in COVID-19. Study at large: T cells, B-cell-depleted T cells, or PBMCs provided the cDNA or gDNA that served as material.

Trimming removed 6 bases from V and 2 bases from J; junction bases left unmatched: 13. Looked up from germline, CDR1 is ENHRY and CDR2 is SYGVKD. The CDR3 is 17 residues long. Method: immunoSEQ multiplex PCR; TCRdb's copy keeps in-frame clones and lacks some. This sample carries a few hundred thousand clones, around 83% of them seen once, and the ten largest clones take roughly 1.4%. This receptor was identified in a woman in her thirties or forties who had recovered from COVID-19. This sequence joins TRBV10-3 and TRBJ2-3; 8 nucleotides align to TRBD1. The sample consisted of peripheral blood. This chain's CDR3 is CAISDATGVGDTDTQYF. The CDR3 DNA is TGTGCCATCAGCGACGCGACAGGGGTAGGGGACACAGATACGCAGTATTTT.